These 26 T cell receptor beta chains came from one sample sequenced in a study of radiotherapy plus CTLA-4 blockade in lung cancer. Profiled with immunoSEQ multiplex PCR; TCRdb holds only in-frame clones, not every one. In the table there are tens of thousands of clones, over 60% of which are singletons. Sample: peripheral blood, taken from a patient treated with radiotherapy plus ipilimumab. The source of these receptors is a human donor with non-small cell lung cancer whose response to radiotherapy plus ipilimumab could not be evaluated.

The gene calls are TRBV28 and TRBJ1-2, with TRBD1 as a possible D gene (6 bases). Deletions cut 6 bases from V and 4 bases from J, with 15 bases between. There are 14 residues in the CDR3. Germline CDR1 is MDHEN and CDR2 is SYDVKM. CDR3 coding DNA: TGTGCCAGCAGCCCGGGACACTGGAGCTATGGCTACACCTTC. It yields the protein CASSPGHWSYGYTF.

The V and J genes are TRBV7-9 and TRBJ1-3; 12 bases fit TRBD1. This CDR3 is built from 18 residues. Germline CDR1 reads SEHNR; CDR2 reads FQNEAQ (reference sequence). Unmatched junction bases numbered 8, after V lost 5 bases and J lost 0 bases. Written as DNA, the CDR3 is TGTGCCAGCAGCCCGGGACAGGGGGCGACTCGCTCTGGAAACACCATATATTTT. Amino acid sequence: CASSPGQGATRSGNTIYF.

The chain carries TRBV7-6 and TRBJ1-5; no reliable D call. The CDR3 has 13 residues. Trimming shortened V by 6 bases and J by 9 bases, and 15 bases separated the two germline ends. The germline V gene encodes CDR1 SGHVS and CDR2 FNYEAQ. The CDR3 loop reads CASSYHPGGPQHF. The CDR3 DNA is TGTGCCAGCAGTTACCACCCGGGTGGGCCCCAGCATTTT. The full variable domain, rest sourced from reference TRBV7-6 and TRBJ1-5, is GAGVSQSPRYKVTKRGQDVALRCDPISGHVSLYWYRQALGQGPEFLTYFNYEAQQDKSGLPNDRFSAERPEGSISTLTIQRTEQRDSAMYRCASSYHPGGPQHFGDGTRLSIL.

The chain links TRBV30 to TRBJ2-7; 7 bases are a match to TRBD1. Germline CDR1 is GTSNPN and CDR2 is SVGIG (reference sequence). This CDR3 is 13 amino acids long. Trimming cost V 5 bases and J 6 bases; bases outside gene matches: 10. The chain's CDR3 is CAWCRQGYGEQYF. CDR3 in DNA: TGTGCCTGGTGTCGACAGGGTTATGGCGAGCAGTACTTC.

This chain links TRBV11-1 with TRBJ2-7; D is perhaps TRBD1 (5 bases). The germline gives CDR1 SGHAT, CDR2 FQDESV (reference sequence). The V end lost 1 base, the J end lost 3 bases, and 7 bases lay between the germline ends. The CDR3 length is 13 residues. The CDR3 reads CASSLVGDYEQYF. The CDR3 DNA reads TGTGCCAGCAGCTTAGTAGGGGACTACGAGCAGTACTTC.

This clone turned up a few times. V gene TRBV7-9 combines with J gene TRBJ1-6, with D possibly being TRBD1 (5 bases). CDR1 is SEHNR and CDR2 is FQNEAQ in the germline V gene (reference sequence). Trimming removed 6 bases at V and 7 bases at J, with 16 bases between. CDR3 length equals 15 residues. Here the CDR3 reads CASRLTGLGNSPLHF. The DNA for the CDR3 is TGTGCCAGCAGGTTAACGGGACTGGGGAATTCACCCCTCCACTTT. Drawing the rest from reference TRBV7-9 and TRBJ1-6, the complete variable domain is DTGVSQNPRHKITKRGQNVTFRCDPISEHNRLYWYRQTLGQGPEFLTYFQNEAQLEKSRLLSDRFSAERPKGSFSTLEIQRTEQGDSAMYLCASRLTGLGNSPLHFGNGTRLTVT.

This clone was seen a few times. V usage is TRBV27 and J usage is TRBJ2-2, with D maybe TRBD1 (6 bases). This CDR3 is 14 amino acids long. The V gene's germline CDR1 is MNHEY and CDR2 SMNVEV (reference sequence). V lost 5 bases, J lost 7 bases, and 14 bases lay in between. CDR3 amino acids: CASSPGHMIGELFF. In DNA, the CDR3 is TGTGCCAGCAGTCCGGGACATATGATCGGGGAGCTGTTTTTT.

The chain carries TRBV30 and TRBJ1-2, with a weak D call TRBD1 (6 bases). In germline, CDR1 is GTSNPN, CDR2 SVGIG (reference sequence). V lost 2 bases, J lost 3 bases, and 7 bases lay in between. The CDR3 has 12 amino acids. This CDR3 is CAWSQGYYGYTF. CDR3 DNA sequence: TGTGCCTGGAGTCAGGGGTACTATGGCTACACCTTC.

This rearrangement joins TRBV28 to TRBJ2-7; D perhaps matches TRBD2 (7 bases). Germline V gene data show CDR1 as MDHEN and CDR2 as SYDVKM. V gave up 6 bases and J gave up 7 bases, with 19 bases separating them. The CDR3 covers 14 residues. The CDR3 DNA reads TGTGCCAGCAGCCCCGCCGGGGGGCCAAGGGAGCAGTACTTC. Translation gives CASSPAGGPREQYF.

This clone was picked up one time. The rearrangement joins TRBV7-2 to TRBJ2-2; TRBD2 matches at 14 bases. This CDR3 is 17 amino acids long. CDR1 is SGHTA, CDR2 FQGNSA, per germline. V trimming: 4 bases; J trimming: 4 bases; junction bases outside the gene matches: 5. Here the CDR3 reads CASSSTGTSGGTGELFF. CDR3 DNA: TGTGCCAGCAGCTCCACCGGGACTAGCGGGGGCACCGGGGAGCTGTTTTTT. Looking up the rest from reference TRBV7-2 and TRBJ2-2 gives the full variable domain: GAGVSQSPSNKVTEKGKDVELRCDPISGHTALYWYRQSLGQGLEFLIYFQGNSAPDKSGLPSDRFSAERTGGSVSTLTIQRTQQEDSAVYLCASSSTGTSGGTGELFFGEGSRLTVL.

This rearrangement joins TRBV5-1 to TRBJ2-7, with D possibly TRBD1 on 6 matching bases. CDR3 size: 13 residues. V was clipped by 0 bases and J by 6 bases, with 10 bases between them. CDR1 and CDR2 from the germline V gene are SGHRS and YFSETQ. The CDR3 here is CASSLETGIEQYF. The CDR3 DNA follows: TGCGCCAGCAGCTTGGAAACAGGGATCGAGCAGTACTTC.

The CDR3 sequence is CASTQGNIWDRNQPQHF. DNA of the CDR3: TGTGCCAGTACCCAGGGGAATATCTGGGATAGGAATCAGCCCCAGCATTTT. V and J are TRBV19 and TRBJ1-5, with a possible D match to TRBD1 (6 bases). With 7 bases removed from V and 4 bases from J, the gap between germline ends came to 23 bases. CDR1 is LNHDA, CDR2 SQIVND, per germline (reference sequence). The CDR3 is 17 amino acids.

As for this clone: Distinct nucleotide sequences in the sample also encode this CDR3. V gene TRBV11-2 combines with J gene TRBJ1-3; weak D call: TRBD1 (6 bases). The V gene's germline CDR1 is SGHAT and CDR2 FQNNGV. Trimming removed 5 bases from V and 2 bases from J, with 13 bases in between. The CDR3 loop spans 15 amino acids. CDR3 region: CASSLDRSTGNTIYF. For the CDR3, the DNA is TGTGCCAGCAGCCTTGACAGGAGTACTGGAAACACCATATATTTT.

This chain connects TRBV6-5 to TRBJ1-2; D is ambiguous. The CDR3 loop spans 12 amino acids. The germline gives CDR1 MNHEY, CDR2 SVGAGI. V was shortened by 6 bases and J by 4 bases, with 9 bases between the two germline ends. CDR3 DNA sequence: TGTGCCAGCAGCCCGGACTTCTATGGCTACACCTTC. This translates into CASSPDFYGYTF.

The rearrangement uses TRBV29-1 and TRBJ2-5; 8 nucleotides line up with TRBD1. Germline V CDR1 and CDR2: SQVTM, ANQGSEA. Trimming cost V 7 bases and J 2 bases; bases outside gene matches: 12. The CDR3 has 15 residues. The CDR3 DNA is TGCAGCGCTAATGGACAGGGAGGATTTCAAGAGACCCAGTACTTC. This codes for CSANGQGGFQETQYF.

V gene TRBV19 combines with J gene TRBJ2-3; D call uncertain. Deletions cut 6 bases from V and 8 bases from J, with 12 bases between. Germline V lookup: CDR1 LNHDA, CDR2 SQIVND (reference sequence). The CDR3 has 12 amino acids. The CDR3 coding sequence is TGTGCCAGTAGCGAAAGGTCGGGTACGCAGTATTTT. Translated: CASSERSGTQYF. The whole variable domain, remainder taken from reference TRBV19 and TRBJ2-3, is DGGITQSPKYLFRKEGQNVTLSCEQNLNHDAMYWYRQDPGQGLRLIYYSQIVNDFQKGDIAEGYSVSREKKESFPLTVTSAQKNPTAFYLCASSERSGTQYFGPGTRLTVL.

This chain joins TRBV7-9 and TRBJ1-1, with D maybe TRBD1 (5 bases). This CDR3 has 13 amino acids. The V end was cut by 3 bases, the J end by 11 bases, with 16 bases between. Germline values: CDR1 SEHNR, CDR2 FQNEAQ (reference sequence). The CDR3 coding sequence is TGTGCCAGCAGCTTCGGCTGGGGGGGAAAGGCTTTCTTT. This sequence encodes CASSFGWGGKAFF.

The genes are TRBV6-5 and TRBJ2-7; possible D gene TRBD2, 6 bases. This CDR3 spans 15 amino acids. Trimming left V 6 bases short and J 6 bases short, with 21 bases between. Per the germline V gene, CDR1 is MNHEY and CDR2 is SVGAGI. The CDR3 nucleotides read TGTGCCAGCAGACCTCCGGGACTCAGGCAACTCGAGCAGTACTTC. Its protein is CASRPPGLRQLEQYF.

This rearrangement joins TRBV10-2 to TRBJ1-2, with 10 positions matching TRBD1. Germline V lookup: CDR1 WSHSY, CDR2 SAAADI. Losses at the gene ends were 6 bases for V and 0 bases for J; bases not matched to a gene: 1. This CDR3 spans 14 amino acids. The CDR3 loop is CASRDRGTNYGYTF. The CDR3, as DNA: TGCGCCAGCAGGGACAGGGGGACTAACTATGGCTACACCTTC.

This chain joins TRBV7-2 and TRBJ2-7, with 12 bases identical to TRBD1. J was trimmed by 4 bases and V by 1 base; bases with no gene match: 8. Germline values: CDR1 SGHTA, CDR2 FQGNSA. CDR3 size: 17 residues. CDR3 loop: CASSLVGTGGSPYEQYF. Here the CDR3 DNA reads TGTGCCAGCAGCTTAGTCGGGACAGGGGGCTCCCCTTACGAGCAGTACTTC.

The CDR3 loop reads CASSLATTVNTGELFF. The CDR3 DNA reads as TGCGCCAGCAGCTTGGCCACGACAGTGAACACCGGGGAGCTGTTTTTT. The rearrangement joins TRBV5-1 to TRBJ2-2; TRBD1 is a possible D gene (5 bases). This CDR3 contains 16 residues. From germline, CDR1 is SGHRS and CDR2 YFSETQ. Trimming shortened V by 0 bases and J by 1 base, and 10 bases separated the two germline ends. The variable domain in full, with the rest retrieved from reference TRBV5-1 and TRBJ2-2, is KAGVTQTPRYLIKTRGQQVTLSCSPISGHRSVSWYQQTPGQGLQFLFEYFSETQRNKGNFPGRFSGRQFSNSRSEMNVSTLELGDSALYLCASSLATTVNTGELFFGEGSRLTVL.

This clone has only a few counts. The V and J genes are TRBV19 and TRBJ1-5; TRBD1 matches at 9 bases. The trim removed 7 bases at V and 0 bases at J, leaving 13 bases unmatched. The CDR3 is 18 residues long. Germline V lookup: CDR1 LNHDA, CDR2 SQIVND (reference sequence). CDR3 amino acids: CASNSRTGARDSNQPQHF. The CDR3 DNA follows: TGTGCCAGTAACTCCAGGACAGGGGCCAGGGATAGCAATCAGCCCCAGCATTTT.

The genes are TRBV7-2 and TRBJ1-5; a weak D match, TRBD1 (6 bases). Looked up from germline, CDR1 is SGHTA and CDR2 is FQGNSA. Between the trimmed V and J ends, which lost 6 bases and 4 bases, there was a span of 16 bases. The CDR3 totals 15 residues. CDR3 DNA: TGTGCCAGCAGTCTTGAGCAGGGGTTGAATCAGCCCCAGCATTTT. This encodes CASSLEQGLNQPQHF.

This clone was seen a few times. The J gene is TRBJ2-5, the V gene TRBV5-1, with 7 bases fitting TRBD2. The germline V gene has CDR1 SGHRS and CDR2 YFSETQ. This CDR3 contains 17 residues. Trimming removed 7 bases from V and 0 bases from J; junction bases left unmatched: 15. The CDR3 bases are TGCGCCAGCTCTGTATGGGGCGGGGGAAAGTACCAAGAGACCCAGTACTTC. Translation gives CASSVWGGGKYQETQYF.

This chain connects TRBV5-6 to TRBJ2-5; 11 bases fit TRBD2. The CDR3 is 17 residues long. Germline V gives CDR1 SGHDT, CDR2 YYEEEE. Trimming at V came to 0 bases and at J to 2 bases, leaving 6 bases not matched to a gene. Here the CDR3 reads CASSLELAGAGQETQYF. The CDR3 coding sequence is TGTGCCAGCAGCTTGGAACTAGCGGGAGCCGGACAAGAGACCCAGTACTTC.

The chain employs TRBV6-1 and TRBJ1-6; no clear D. Germline CDR1 and CDR2: MNHNS and SASEGT. This CDR3 is built from 14 residues. V was trimmed by 6 bases and J by 7 bases, leaving 13 bases between them. The CDR3 region has the DNA TGTGCCAGCAGAATTACCGGGAGCAATTCACCCCTCCACTTT. It encodes CASRITGSNSPLHF.